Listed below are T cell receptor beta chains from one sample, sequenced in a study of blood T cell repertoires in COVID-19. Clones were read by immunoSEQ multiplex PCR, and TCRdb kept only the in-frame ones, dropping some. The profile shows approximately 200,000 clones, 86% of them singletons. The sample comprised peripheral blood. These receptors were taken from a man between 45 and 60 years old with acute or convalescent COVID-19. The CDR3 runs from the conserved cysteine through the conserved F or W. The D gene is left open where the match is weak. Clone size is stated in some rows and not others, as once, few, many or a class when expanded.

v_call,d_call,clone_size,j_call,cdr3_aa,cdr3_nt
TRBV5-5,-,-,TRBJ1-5,CASSPTGTVYSNQPQHF,TGTGCCAGCAGCCCAACGGGAACGGTCTATAGCAATCAGCCCCAGCATTTT
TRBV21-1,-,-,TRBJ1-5,CASSRGICEHQPQHF,TGTGCCAGCAGCCGAGGAATCTGTGAACATCAGCCCCAGCATTTT
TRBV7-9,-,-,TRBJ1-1,CASRRDTEAFF,TGTGCCAGCAGGCGGGACACTGAAGCTTTCTTT
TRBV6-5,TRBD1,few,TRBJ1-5,CASRRDSPQPQHF,TGTGCCAGCAGAAGGGACAGCCCCCAGCCCCAGCATTTT
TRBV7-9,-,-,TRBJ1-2,CASSSDSQGNYGYTF,TGTGCCAGCAGCTCGGACTCACAAGGGAACTATGGCTACACCTTC
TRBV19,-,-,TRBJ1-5,CASSIQGSNQPQHF,TGTGCCAGTAGTATTCAGGGAAGCAATCAGCCCCAGCATTTT
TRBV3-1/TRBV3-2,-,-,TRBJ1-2,CASSQFGFNPYGYTF,TGTGCCAGCAGCCAATTTGGCTTCAACCCTTATGGCTACACCTTC
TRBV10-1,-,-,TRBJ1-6,CASRDDSHADSPLHF,TGCGCCAGCAGGGATGACAGTCATGCTGATTCACCCCTCCACTTT
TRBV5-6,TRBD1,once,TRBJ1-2,CASSFSRQGYGYTF,TGTGCCAGCAGCTTTAGCCGACAGGGCTATGGCTACACCTTC
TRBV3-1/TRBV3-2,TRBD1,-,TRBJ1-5,CASSQGTGNQPQHF,TGTGCCAGCAGCCAAGGGACAGGGAATCAGCCCCAGCATTTT
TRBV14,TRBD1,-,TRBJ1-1,CASSPDRTAAFF,TGTGCCAGCAGCCCGGACAGGACGGCGGCTTTCTTT
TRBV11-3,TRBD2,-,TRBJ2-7,CASSLGSGGDYEQYF,TGTGCCAGCAGCTTAGGTAGCGGGGGTGACTACGAGCAGTACTTC
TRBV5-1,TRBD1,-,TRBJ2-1,CASKSSDRGSNEQFF,TGCGCCAGCAAGTCCAGCGACAGGGGCTCCAATGAGCAGTTCTTC
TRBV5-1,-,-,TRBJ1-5,CASRVNGNQPQHF,TGCGCCAGCAGAGTAAACGGTAATCAGCCCCAGCATTTT
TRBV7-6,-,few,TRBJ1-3,CASSLAQAISGNTIYF,TGTGCCAGCAGCTTAGCGCAGGCCATCTCTGGAAACACCATATATTTT
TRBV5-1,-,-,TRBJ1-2,CASSLGSLPNYGYTF,TGCGCCAGCAGCCTCGGGAGCCTACCTAACTATGGCTACACCTTC
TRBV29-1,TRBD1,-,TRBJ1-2,CSVDQGARGYTF,TGCAGCGTTGACCAGGGGGCGCGTGGCTACACCTTC
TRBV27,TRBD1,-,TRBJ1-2,CASSLTGQGALYGYTF,TGTGCCAGCAGTCTTACGGGACAGGGGGCGCTCTATGGCTACACCTTC
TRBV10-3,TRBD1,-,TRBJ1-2,CAISDGQGGFNYGYTF,TGTGCCATCAGCGACGGACAGGGCGGTTTTAACTATGGCTACACCTTC
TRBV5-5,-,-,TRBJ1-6,CASSLDWGRNSPLHF,TGTGCCAGCAGCTTGGATTGGGGGCGGAATTCACCCCTCCACTTT
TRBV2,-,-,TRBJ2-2,CASKEMNTGELFF,TGTGCCAGCAAGGAGATGAACACCGGGGAGCTGTTTTTT
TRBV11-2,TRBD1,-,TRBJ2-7,CASSPSPGTGTYEQYF,TGTGCCAGCAGCCCCTCACCCGGGACAGGGACCTACGAGCAGTACTTC
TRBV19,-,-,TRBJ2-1,CASSTTGSYNEQFF,TGTGCCAGTAGTACTACAGGGAGCTACAATGAGCAGTTCTTC
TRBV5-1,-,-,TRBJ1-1,CASSLVPGENTEAFF,TGCGCCAGCAGCTTGGTTCCAGGGGAGAACACTGAAGCTTTCTTT
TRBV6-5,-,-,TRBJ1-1,CASRGSGDTEAFF,TGTGCCAGCAGGGGCAGCGGGGACACTGAAGCTTTCTTT
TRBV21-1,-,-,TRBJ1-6,CASSPGQTNNSPLHF,TGTGCCAGCAGCCCCGGACAGACGAATAATTCACCCCTCCACTTT
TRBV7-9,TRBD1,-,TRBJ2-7,CASSLAPGQGFSYEQYF,TGTGCCAGCAGCTTAGCCCCGGGACAGGGATTCTCCTACGAGCAGTACTTC
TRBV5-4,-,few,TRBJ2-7,CASSLGVSRDEQYF,TGTGCCAGCAGCTTGGGAGTCTCGAGGGACGAGCAGTACTTC